Listed here are 28 T cell receptor beta chains from one sample, sequenced in a study of shared clonotypes between healthy human individuals. Using immunoSEQ multiplex PCR, the repertoire was profiled, and TCRdb retains in-frame clones only, with some absent. Of more than 2,000,000 clones in the sample, about 92% were seen once. The source material was naive CD4+ T cells sorted from blood. The subset: CD45RA+ positively selected. These TCRs come from a man younger than 35 in good health.

This chain links TRBV21-1 with TRBJ2-1; no DNA check was done on the table's D call, TRBD2. TRBV21-1 is an annotated pseudogene. The CDR3 runs 18 residues. CDR3 in DNA: TGTGCCAGCAGCCCCCCGGGACTAGCGGGAGGCGCCTACAATGAGCAGTTCTTC. As protein: CASSPPGLAGGAYNEQFF.

The genes are TRBV19 and TRBJ2-7; D remains ambiguous. The germline gives CDR1 LNHDA, CDR2 SQIVND (reference sequence). Trimming cost V 1 base and J 3 bases, with 13 bases left between them. The CDR3 length is 15 residues. The CDR3 region is CASSIVSGGVYEQYF. The DNA of the CDR3 is TGTGCCAGTAGTATAGTATCTGGCGGAGTCTACGAGCAGTACTTC. The variable domain in full, with the rest retrieved from reference TRBV19 and TRBJ2-7, is DGGITQSPKYLFRKEGQNVTLSCEQNLNHDAMYWYRQDPGQGLRLIYYSQIVNDFQKGDIAEGYSVSREKKESFPLTVTSAQKNPTAFYLCASSIVSGGVYEQYFGPGTRLTVT.

This chain joins TRBV10-3 and TRBJ1-2; D remains ambiguous. Germline values: CDR1 ENHRY, CDR2 SYGVKD. The ends were cut back, 3 bases at V and 4 bases at J, with 15 bases in the middle. The CDR3 totals 15 residues. This CDR3 is CAISDLSGGPYGYTF. The CDR3 coding sequence is TGTGCCATCAGTGACCTCTCCGGCGGTCCCTATGGCTACACCTTC.

This clone was observed a single time. The chain links TRBV28 to TRBJ1-6; no clear D. The germline V gene has CDR1 MDHEN and CDR2 SYDVKM. Trimming took 4 bases from V and 6 from J, leaving 1 base between them. This CDR3 comprises 11 residues. CDR3 in amino acids: CASSSNSPLHF. CDR3 DNA: TGTGCCAGCAGTTCTAATTCACCCCTCCACTTT.

A note on this clone: The same CDR3 also results from other DNA sequences found in this sample. V is TRBV5-4 and J is TRBJ2-5; 15 bases are a match to TRBD2. The germline V gene has CDR1 SGHNT and CDR2 YYREEE (reference sequence). This CDR3 spans 16 amino acids. The V and J ends lost 2 bases and 2 bases, in that order; junction bases with no gene match: 1. The CDR3 region is CASSLGTSGGQETQYF. CDR3 DNA sequence: TGTGCCAGCAGCTTAGGGACTAGCGGGGGGCAAGAGACCCAGTACTTC. The whole variable domain, remainder taken from reference TRBV5-4 and TRBJ2-5, is ETGVTQSPTHLIKTRGQQVTLRCSSQSGHNTVSWYQQALGQGPQFIFQYYREEENGRGNFPPRFSGLQFPNYSSELNVNALELDDSALYLCASSLGTSGGQETQYFGPGTRLLVL.

Comments on this clone: The same CDR3 is also encoded by other DNA sequences in this sample. The chain carries TRBV9 and TRBJ2-3; D call uncertain. The CDR3 has 15 amino acids. V was trimmed by 0 bases and J by 0 bases, leaving 8 bases between them. CDR1 and CDR2 (germline): SGDLS, YYNGEE. CDR3 sequence: CASSVGDSSTDTQYF. The CDR3 nucleotides read TGTGCCAGCAGCGTAGGTGACTCAAGCACAGATACGCAGTATTTT.

The chain uses TRBV5-6 and TRBJ1-4, with 7 nucleotides matching TRBD1. Germline V CDR1 and CDR2: SGHDT, YYEEEE. The ends lost 4 bases at V and 4 bases at J; junction bases unmatched: 4. The CDR3 extends over 14 amino acids. CDR3 in amino acids: CASSGGQRNEKLFF. The CDR3 DNA reads TGTGCCAGCAGCGGGGGACAGCGTAATGAAAAACTGTTTTTT.

CDR3 in amino acids: CASTPSPQGGYGYTF. The DNA of the CDR3 is TGTGCCAGCACCCCAAGCCCGCAGGGCGGCTATGGCTACACCTTC. This chain uses TRBV6-5 with TRBJ1-2; possibly TRBD1 for D (5 bases). Germline values: CDR1 MNHEY, CDR2 SVGAGI. V was pared by 7 bases and J by 4 bases, with 19 bases between. The CDR3 covers 15 residues.

The chain joins TRBV29-1 to TRBJ1-1; D remains ambiguous. Germline assignment: CDR1 SQVTM and CDR2 ANQGSEA. The V end was cut by 7 bases, the J end by 0 bases, with 12 bases between. The CDR3 consists of 13 residues. The CDR3: CSGSREVNTEAFF. The CDR3 bases are TGCAGCGGGTCTCGCGAGGTGAACACTGAAGCTTTCTTT. Together with reference TRBV29-1 and TRBJ1-1, the CDR3 gives the full variable domain: SAVISQKPSRDICQRGTSLTIQCQVDSQVTMMFWYRQQPGQSLTLIATANQGSEATYESGFVIDKFPISRPNLTFSTLTVSNMSPEDSSIYLCSGSREVNTEAFFGQGTRLTVV.

The V and J genes are TRBV10-1 and TRBJ2-3; D gene uncertain. The CDR3 length is 12 residues. CDR1 is WNHNN, CDR2 SYGVQD, per germline (reference sequence). Trimming took off 9 bases at V and 3 bases at J, with 10 bases between the two ends. The CDR3 region has the DNA TGCGCCAGGGGGAAGGGAACAGATACGCAGTATTTT. This gives the protein CARGKGTDTQYF.

V usage is TRBV5-1 and J usage is TRBJ1-2, with 10 nucleotides matching TRBD1. The CDR3 spans 16 residues. Trimming cost V 5 bases and J 3 bases; bases outside gene matches: 10. Germline CDR1 SGHRS, CDR2 YFSETQ. The CDR3 is CASSLHRQGADYGYTF. CDR3 nucleotides: TGCGCCAGCAGTTTGCATAGACAGGGGGCGGACTATGGCTACACCTTC. Full variable domain (outside the CDR3, taken from reference TRBV5-1 and TRBJ1-2): KAGVTQTPRYLIKTRGQQVTLSCSPISGHRSVSWYQQTPGQGLQFLFEYFSETQRNKGNFPGRFSGRQFSNSRSEMNVSTLELGDSALYLCASSLHRQGADYGYTFGSGTRLTVV.

Comment on this clone: A junction boundary mismatches the germline segment, possibly from a read error. The chain joins TRBV7-7 to TRBJ2-1, with 7 bases identical to TRBD2. The CDR3 extends over 15 amino acids. CDR1 is SSHAT and CDR2 is FNYEAQ in the germline V gene (reference sequence). CDR3 nucleotides: TGTGCTAGCAGCTTGCCGGGCAGGGAGGGCAATGAGCAGTTCTTC. As protein: CASSLPGREGNEQFF.

This chain joins TRBV5-1 and TRBJ1-1, with D unresolved. The CDR3 length is 14 residues. With 4 bases removed from V and 6 bases from J, the gap between germline ends came to 16 bases. Germline CDR1 is SGHRS and CDR2 is YFSETQ. The CDR3 DNA reads TGCGCCAGCAGCCTCACGTCCAACGGGGCTGAAGCTTTCTTT. Protein sequence: CASSLTSNGAEAFF.

A note on this clone: A read error may account for a junction end that differs from germline. The chain couples TRBV7-7 to TRBJ2-5; D is perhaps TRBD2 (5 bases). The CDR3 consists of 13 residues. The germline CDR1 and CDR2 sequences are SSHAT and FNYEAQ (reference sequence). The CDR3 nucleotides read TGTGCTAGCAGCCCCAGTAGCGTGGAGACCCAGTACTTC. Translating it yields CASSPSSVETQYF.

As for this clone: Other nucleotide sequences from this sample produce the same CDR3. CDR3: CASSYLATSTDTQYF. The CDR3 DNA reads TGTGCCAGCAGTTACTTGGCAACTAGCACAGATACGCAGTATTTT. The V gene is TRBV6-5, the J gene TRBJ2-3; D call uncertain. V was pared by 1 base and J by 0 bases, with 8 bases between. The germline gives CDR1 MNHEY, CDR2 SVGAGI. This CDR3 is built from 15 residues.

The CDR3 sequence: CAISDSRSSPEAFF. DNA for the CDR3: TGTGCCATCTCGGACAGCCGGTCGTCACCTGAAGCTTTCTTT. This chain joins TRBV10-3 and TRBJ1-1, with D possibly matching TRBD1 (6 bases). The CDR3 runs 14 residues. Germline loops: CDR1 ENHRY, CDR2 SYGVKD. The V gene lost 8 bases and the J gene lost 6 bases, with 19 bases spanning the gap.

Turning to this clone: The sample holds other DNA sequences that translate to the same CDR3. The rearrangement links TRBV5-1 to TRBJ2-2, with D possibly being TRBD2 (6 bases). Trimming shortened V by 0 bases and J by 5 bases, and 8 bases separated the two germline ends. The CDR3 loop spans 14 amino acids. The germline V gene encodes CDR1 SGHRS and CDR2 YFSETQ. The CDR3 coding sequence is TGCGCCAGCAGCTTGGTGGGGGGAACCGGGGAGCTGTTTTTT. Protein sequence: CASSLVGGTGELFF.

This chain joins TRBV6-1 and TRBJ1-6; D is possibly TRBD1 (5 bases). Germline values: CDR1 MNHNS, CDR2 SASEGT. Trimming left V 3 bases short and J 7 bases short, with 10 bases between. The CDR3 covers 14 residues. The CDR3 DNA is TGTGCCAGCAGTGAGGGACGGAGAAATTCACCCCTCCACTTT. It is translated as CASSEGRRNSPLHF.

This chain links TRBV10-3 with TRBJ2-5; D is possibly TRBD1 or TRBD2 (6 bases each). This CDR3 contains 15 residues. Trimming left V 3 bases short and J 4 bases short, with 15 bases between. Germline CDR1 is ENHRY and CDR2 is SYGVKD. CDR3 region: CAISDTQGGTETQYF. The CDR3 DNA is TGTGCCATCAGTGATACTCAAGGGGGGACAGAGACCCAGTACTTC.

V gene TRBV2 combines with J gene TRBJ1-5; maybe TRBD1 (5 bases). From germline, CDR1 is SNHLY and CDR2 FYNNEI. Trimming cost V 8 bases and J 2 bases, with 13 bases left between them. This CDR3 has 14 residues. CDR3 nucleotide sequence: TGTGCCAGCGGAAGGGACGGCGGCAATCAGCCCCAGCATTTT. Residues: CASGRDGGNQPQHF.

The gene calls are TRBV20-1 and TRBJ2-5; the D call may be TRBD1 or TRBD2 (6 bases each). The CDR3 runs 11 residues. V was clipped by 7 bases and J by 5 bases, with 11 bases between them. Germline CDR1 DFQATT, CDR2 SNEGSKA (reference sequence). The CDR3 nucleotides are TGCAGTGGGGGGGCTCAGGAGACCCAGTACTTC. Translated: CSGGAQETQYF.

V is TRBV7-2 and J is TRBJ2-7; TRBD2 matches 10 bases. V lost 0 bases to trimming and J lost 0 bases; unmatched junction nucleotides: 5. Germline CDR1 SGHTA, CDR2 FQGNSA. There are 17 residues in the CDR3. The CDR3 protein is CASSLAIGTSASYEQYF. DNA for the CDR3: TGTGCCAGCAGCTTAGCTATAGGGACTAGCGCCTCCTACGAGCAGTACTTC.

This clone has just a few counts. The sample carries other DNA sequences with the same CDR3. The chain has TRBV14 and TRBJ1-1; D remains unclear. Germline-derived CDR1 and CDR2 are SGHDN and FVKESK. The CDR3 has 13 residues. V was shortened by 0 bases and J by 1 base, with 3 bases between the two germline ends. The CDR3: CASSQDRNTEAFF. The CDR3 bases are TGTGCCAGCAGCCAAGACAGGAACACTGAAGCTTTCTTT.

This clone was recorded once. This chain links TRBV19 with TRBJ1-2; D unclear. V dropped 3 bases and J dropped 1 base, with 18 bases sitting between them. Germline lookup yields CDR1 LNHDA and CDR2 SQIVND (reference sequence). This CDR3 comprises 17 residues. The DNA for the CDR3 is TGTGCCAGTAGTATTGGCGGGAGACTAATTAATAACTATGGCTACACCTTC. Translated, it gives CASSIGGRLINNYGYTF.

The chain's CDR3 is CASTPPGQTYEQYF. CDR3 in DNA: TGTGCCAGTACTCCACCGGGACAGACCTACGAGCAGTACTTC. The chain is built from TRBV19 and TRBJ2-7; 7 bases fit TRBD1. Germline CDR1 is LNHDA and CDR2 is SQIVND (reference sequence). The CDR3 extends over 14 amino acids. J was trimmed by 2 bases and V by 7 bases; bases with no gene match: 8.

This clone showed up just once. The chain links TRBV9 to TRBJ2-7; the match to TRBD1 covers 9 bases. This CDR3 is built from 15 residues. CDR1 is SGDLS, CDR2 YYNGEE, per germline. The junction had 12 bases not matched to a gene; V was cut back by 4 bases and J by 7 bases. This CDR3 reads CASSLNPGQGSEQYF. CDR3 sequence (DNA): TGTGCCAGCAGCCTCAACCCGGGACAGGGCAGTGAGCAGTACTTC.

The chain couples TRBV11-2 to TRBJ2-7, with a possible D match to TRBD1 (6 bases). V gave up 0 bases and J gave up 6 bases, with 9 bases separating them. The CDR3 has 13 amino acids. The germline gives CDR1 SGHAT, CDR2 FQNNGV. CDR3 protein: CASSLDRTVEQYF. CDR3 DNA: TGTGCCAGCAGCTTAGACCGGACAGTCGAGCAGTACTTC. Using reference TRBV11-2 and TRBJ2-7 for the parts outside the CDR3, the full variable domain is EAGVAQSPRYKIIEKRQSVAFWCNPISGHATLYWYQQILGQGPKLLIQFQNNGVVDDSQLPKDRFSAERLKGVDSTLKIQPAKLEDSAVYLCASSLDRTVEQYFGPGTRLTVT.

The V call is TRBV12-5, the J call TRBJ2-7; TRBD2 aligns across 7 bases. The germline gives CDR1 LGHNT, CDR2 FRNRAP. The CDR3 loop spans 13 amino acids. Losses at the gene ends were 2 bases for V and 9 bases for J; bases not matched to a gene: 7. The CDR3 reads CASGLPPGLRQYF. The CDR3 region has the DNA TGTGCTAGTGGTTTGCCCCCGGGACTAAGGCAGTACTTC.